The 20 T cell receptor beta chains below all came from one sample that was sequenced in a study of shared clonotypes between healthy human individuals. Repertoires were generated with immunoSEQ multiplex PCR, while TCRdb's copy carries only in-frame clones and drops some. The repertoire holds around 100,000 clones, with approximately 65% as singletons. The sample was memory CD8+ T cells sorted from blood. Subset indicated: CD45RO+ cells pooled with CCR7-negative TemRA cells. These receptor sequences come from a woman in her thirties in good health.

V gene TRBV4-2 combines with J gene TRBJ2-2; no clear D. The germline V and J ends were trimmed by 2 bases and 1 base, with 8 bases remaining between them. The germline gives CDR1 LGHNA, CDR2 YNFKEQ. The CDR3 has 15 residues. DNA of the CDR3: TGTGCCAGCAGCCAATCAAAGCGGAACACCGGGGAGCTGTTTTTT. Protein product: CASSQSKRNTGELFF.

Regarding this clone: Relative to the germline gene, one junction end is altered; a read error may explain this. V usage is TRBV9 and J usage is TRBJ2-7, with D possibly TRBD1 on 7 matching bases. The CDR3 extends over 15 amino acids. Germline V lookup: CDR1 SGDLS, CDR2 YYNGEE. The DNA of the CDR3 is TGTGCCAGCAACGTAGGAGGGGACAGTGTGTACGAGCAGTACTTC. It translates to CASNVGGDSVYEQYF.

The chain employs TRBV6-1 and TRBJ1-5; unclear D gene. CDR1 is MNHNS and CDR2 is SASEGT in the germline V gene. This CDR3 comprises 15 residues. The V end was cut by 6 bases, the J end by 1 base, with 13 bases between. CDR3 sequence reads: CASRRAKLSNQPQHF. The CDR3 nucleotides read TGTGCCAGCAGGCGGGCGAAGCTCAGCAATCAGCCCCAGCATTTT.

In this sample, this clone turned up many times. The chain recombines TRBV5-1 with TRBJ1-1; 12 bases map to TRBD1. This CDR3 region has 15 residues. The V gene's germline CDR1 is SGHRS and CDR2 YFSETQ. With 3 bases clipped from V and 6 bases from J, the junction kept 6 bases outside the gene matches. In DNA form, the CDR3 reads TGCGCCAGCAGCTCCACCCGGGACAGGGGGCCTGAAGCTTTCTTT. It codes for CASSSTRDRGPEAFF. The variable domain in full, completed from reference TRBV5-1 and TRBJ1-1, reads KAGVTQTPRYLIKTRGQQVTLSCSPISGHRSVSWYQQTPGQGLQFLFEYFSETQRNKGNFPGRFSGRQFSNSRSEMNVSTLELGDSALYLCASSSTRDRGPEAFFGQGTRLTVV.

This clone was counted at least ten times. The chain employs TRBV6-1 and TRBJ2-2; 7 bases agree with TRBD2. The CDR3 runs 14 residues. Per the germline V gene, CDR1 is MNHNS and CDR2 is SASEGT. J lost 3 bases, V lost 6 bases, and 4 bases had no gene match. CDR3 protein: CASSLAGDTGELFF. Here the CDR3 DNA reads TGTGCCAGCAGCTTGGCGGGAGACACCGGGGAGCTGTTTTTT.

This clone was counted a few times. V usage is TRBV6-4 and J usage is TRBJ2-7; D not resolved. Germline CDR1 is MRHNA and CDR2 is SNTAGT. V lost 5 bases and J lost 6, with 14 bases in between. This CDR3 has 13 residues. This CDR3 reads CASSYGLFGEQYF. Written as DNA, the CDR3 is TGTGCCAGCAGTTACGGCCTCTTTGGCGAGCAGTACTTC.

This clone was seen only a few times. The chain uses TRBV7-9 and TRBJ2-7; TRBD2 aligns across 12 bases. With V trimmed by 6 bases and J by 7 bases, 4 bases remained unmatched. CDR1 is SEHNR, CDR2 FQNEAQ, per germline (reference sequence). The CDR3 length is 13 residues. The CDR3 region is CASSPTSGREQYF. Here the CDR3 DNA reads TGTGCCAGCAGTCCGACTAGCGGGAGAGAGCAGTACTTC.

CDR3 sequence reads: CASVESYNTEAFF. DNA of the CDR3: TGTGCCAGCGTCGAAAGCTATAACACTGAAGCTTTCTTT. The genes are TRBV2 and TRBJ1-1; D not certain. The V and J ends lost 8 bases and 2 bases respectively, with 12 bases between them. The CDR3 contains 13 residues. Germline V CDR1 and CDR2: SNHLY, FYNNEI.

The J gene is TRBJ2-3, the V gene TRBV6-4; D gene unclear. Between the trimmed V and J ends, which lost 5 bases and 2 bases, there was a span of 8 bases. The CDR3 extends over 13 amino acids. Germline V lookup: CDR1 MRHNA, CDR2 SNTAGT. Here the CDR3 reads CASSSKDTDTQYF. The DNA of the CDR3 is TGTGCCAGCAGTTCCAAGGACACAGATACGCAGTATTTT.

The CDR3 DNA reads as TGTGCCAGCAGCCCGGGACTAGCGGGAGTGAATGAGCAGTTCTTC. This gives the protein CASSPGLAGVNEQFF. J is TRBJ2-1 and V is TRBV7-7; 14 bases align to TRBD2. The V gene end was trimmed by 5 bases and the J gene end by 7 bases; junction bases not matched to a gene: 4. Germline lookup yields CDR1 SSHAT and CDR2 FNYEAQ (reference sequence). The CDR3 covers 15 residues.

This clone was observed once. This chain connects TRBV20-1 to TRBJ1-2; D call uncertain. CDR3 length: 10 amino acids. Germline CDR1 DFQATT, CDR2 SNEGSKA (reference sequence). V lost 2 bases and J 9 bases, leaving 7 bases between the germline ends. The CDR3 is CSARSDSYTF. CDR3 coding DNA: TGCAGTGCTAGATCCGATAGCTACACCTTC.

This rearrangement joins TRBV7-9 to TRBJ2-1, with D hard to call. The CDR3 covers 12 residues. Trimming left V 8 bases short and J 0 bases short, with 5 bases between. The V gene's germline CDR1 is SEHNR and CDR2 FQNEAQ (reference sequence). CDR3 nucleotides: TGTGCCAGCCTGGCCTCCTACAATGAGCAGTTCTTC. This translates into CASLASYNEQFF.

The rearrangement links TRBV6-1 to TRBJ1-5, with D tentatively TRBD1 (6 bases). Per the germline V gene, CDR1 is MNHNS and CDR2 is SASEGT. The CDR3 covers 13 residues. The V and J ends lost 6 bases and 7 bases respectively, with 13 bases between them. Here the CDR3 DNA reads TGTGCCAGCAGAGACACTCAGGGGCAGCCCCAGCATTTT. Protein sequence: CASRDTQGQPQHF.

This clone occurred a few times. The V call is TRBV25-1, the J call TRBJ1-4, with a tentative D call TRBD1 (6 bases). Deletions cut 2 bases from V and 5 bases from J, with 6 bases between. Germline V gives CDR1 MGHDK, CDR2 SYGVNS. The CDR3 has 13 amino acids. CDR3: CASSEQGNEKLFF. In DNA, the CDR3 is TGTGCCAGCAGTGAACAGGGGAATGAAAAACTGTTTTTT.

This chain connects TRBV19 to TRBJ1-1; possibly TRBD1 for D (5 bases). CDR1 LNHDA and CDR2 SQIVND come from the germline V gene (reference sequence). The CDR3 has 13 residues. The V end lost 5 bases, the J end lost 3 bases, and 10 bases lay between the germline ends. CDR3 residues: CASSEWGYTEAFF. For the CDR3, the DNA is TGTGCCAGTAGTGAGTGGGGGTACACTGAAGCTTTCTTT.

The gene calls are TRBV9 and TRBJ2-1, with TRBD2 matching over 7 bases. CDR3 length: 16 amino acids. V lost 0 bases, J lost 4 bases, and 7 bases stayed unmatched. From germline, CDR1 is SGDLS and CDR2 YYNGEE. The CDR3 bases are TGTGCCAGCAGCGTAGCTTTCGGGACTACATACAATGAGCAGTTCTTC. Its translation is CASSVAFGTTYNEQFF.

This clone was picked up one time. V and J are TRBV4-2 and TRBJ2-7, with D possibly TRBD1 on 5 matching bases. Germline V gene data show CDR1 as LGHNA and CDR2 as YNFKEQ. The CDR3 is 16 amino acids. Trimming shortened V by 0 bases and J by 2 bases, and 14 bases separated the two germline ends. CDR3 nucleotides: TGTGCCAGCAGCCAAGAGGGAATGACAGCGACCTACGAGCAGTACTTC. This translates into CASSQEGMTATYEQYF.

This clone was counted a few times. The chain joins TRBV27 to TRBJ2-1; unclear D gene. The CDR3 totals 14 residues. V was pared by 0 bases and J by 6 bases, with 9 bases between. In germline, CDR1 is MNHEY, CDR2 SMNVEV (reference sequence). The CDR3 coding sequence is TGTGCCAGCAGTTTATCCTTCTGGGGCAATGAGCAGTTCTTC. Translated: CASSLSFWGNEQFF.

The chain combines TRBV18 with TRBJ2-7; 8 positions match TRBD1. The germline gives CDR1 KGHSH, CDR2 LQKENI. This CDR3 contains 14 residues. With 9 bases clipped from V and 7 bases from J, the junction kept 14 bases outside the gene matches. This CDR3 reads CASLREDRDREQYF. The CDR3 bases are TGTGCCAGTCTCAGGGAGGACAGGGATCGGGAGCAGTACTTC.

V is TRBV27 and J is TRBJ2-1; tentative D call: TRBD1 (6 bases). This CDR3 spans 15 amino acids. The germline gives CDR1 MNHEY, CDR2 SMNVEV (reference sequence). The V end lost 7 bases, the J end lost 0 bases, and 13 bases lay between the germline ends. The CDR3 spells CASTWTASSYNEQFF. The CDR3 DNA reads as TGTGCCAGCACCTGGACAGCGAGCTCCTACAATGAGCAGTTCTTC.